This is a list of T cell receptor beta chains from one sample in a study of shared clonotypes between healthy human individuals. Sequencing was performed with immunoSEQ multiplex PCR; in TCRdb, only in-frame clones are kept and a portion is missing. The profile covers 1.6 million or so clones, with approximately 97% appearing a single time and roughly 1.2% taken by the ten largest. The specimen sequenced was naive CD4+ T cells sorted from blood. The receptors derive from a man between 25 and 39 years old in good health. Each CDR3 is given with its conserved first and last residue. D genes are given only for firm matches. Expanded clones are given a class, and other clones once, few, many or no size at all.

DNA,CDR3,length,V,D,size,J
TGTGCCACCAGCAAAGCGGACACATACTACGAGCAGTACTTC,CATSKADTYYEQYF,14,TRBV15,-,once,TRBJ2-7
TGTGCCAGCAGCTTAAGGCAATACGAGCAGTACTTC,CASSLRQYEQYF,12,TRBV7-2,-,-,TRBJ2-7
TGCAGTGCTAGACTCCTCAATGAGCAGTTCTTC,CSARLLNEQFF,11,TRBV20-1,-,-,TRBJ2-1
TGTGCCAGCAGCGTAGGCGGGAAAGGACCCCAAGAGACCCAGTACTTC,CASSVGGKGPQETQYF,16,TRBV9,-,-,TRBJ2-5
TGTGCCAGCAGCTCGGACCTAAACAGGGGGCGATGGGATACGCAGTATTTT,CASSSDLNRGRWDTQYF,17,TRBV5-8,TRBD1,-,TRBJ2-3
TGCGCCAGCAGCTCGGACCCAGGGGTCTACGAGCAGTACTTC,CASSSDPGVYEQYF,14,TRBV5-1,-,-,TRBJ2-7
TGTGCCAGCAGCTTGAGCGGGAGGGCCAATTCGGATGAGCAGTTCTTC,CASSLSGRANSDEQFF,16,TRBV13,TRBD2,-,TRBJ2-1
TGCGCCAGCAGCTTCTCCGGGACAAGACAAGAGACCCAGTACTTC,CASSFSGTRQETQYF,15,TRBV5-1,-,few,TRBJ2-5
TGTGCCTGGAGTGTACGTTTGTCCAGCGGAGGGTCCTACAATGAGCAGTTCTTC,CAWSVRLSSGGSYNEQFF,18,TRBV30,-,-,TRBJ2-1
TGCAGTGCCCGCTCCACCACTGAAGCTTTCTTT,CSARSTTEAFF,11,TRBV20-1,-,-,TRBJ1-1
TGTGCCAGCAGCTTATGGGCGAGGCTGGAGCTGTTTTTT,CASSLWARLELFF,13,TRBV7-2,-,-,TRBJ2-2
TGCAGCCAGGGGCTAGGGGCGGATACGCAGTATTTT,CSQGLGADTQYF,12,TRBV29-1,-,-,TRBJ2-3
TGCGCCAGCAGCCTCGGGGACACAACTAATGAAAAACTGTTTTTT,CASSLGDTTNEKLFF,15,TRBV5-1,-,-,TRBJ1-4
TGTGCCAGCAGCACGGCCAAGCGGGAATTTCCAGATACGCAGTATTTT,CASSTAKREFPDTQYF,16,TRBV28,TRBD2,-,TRBJ2-3
TGCGCCAGCAGCCTTTTGGGTTTAGCGGGAGGAGGGACTGCTACTAGGCATGAGCAGTTCTTC,CASSLLGLAGGGTATRHEQFF,21,TRBV4-1,TRBD2,-,TRBJ2-1
TGCAGTGCTAGCATACAAGAGACCCAGTACTTC,CSASIQETQYF,11,TRBV20-1,-,-,TRBJ2-5
TGCGCCAGCAGGTTCCTCGCCGGGTCTCCGGGGGAGCAGTTCTTC,CASRFLAGSPGEQFF,15,TRBV5-1,-,once,TRBJ2-1
TGTGCCAGCAGTACTAGCGTAGCCGGGGAGCTGTTTTTT,CASSTSVAGELFF,13,TRBV27,TRBD2,-,TRBJ2-2
TGTGCCAGCACCCTTTTGGGTGAGCAGTTCTTC,CASTLLGEQFF,11,TRBV28,-,-,TRBJ2-1
TGTGCCAGCAGTTTAAATATAGGAGGGGGGAATCAGCCCCAGCATTTT,CASSLNIGGGNQPQHF,16,TRBV28,-,-,TRBJ1-5
TGTGCCAGCAGCGTAGCCGTCCAGGCAGATACGCAGTATTTT,CASSVAVQADTQYF,14,TRBV9,-,once,TRBJ2-3
TGTGCCAGCAGCTTAGACAGGGAGACCCAGTACTTC,CASSLDRETQYF,12,TRBV7-2,-,-,TRBJ2-5
TGTGCCAGCAGCCTCTTAGGTGCAGATACGCAGTATTTT,CASSLLGADTQYF,13,TRBV27,-,-,TRBJ2-3
TGTGCCAGCAGCTTGGTTGGGGCGATGGGCTCTGGAAACACCATATATTTT,CASSLVGAMGSGNTIYF,17,TRBV11-2,-,-,TRBJ1-3
TGTGCCAGCAGCCCCGTCCCCCTAGCGGGAGGCGAGACCCAGTACTTC,CASSPVPLAGGETQYF,16,TRBV5-4,TRBD2,-,TRBJ2-5